The present TCR beta chain was sequenced within a study of blood T cells in healthy people across ages. Broader study findings: Compared with aged donors, long-lived donors showed fewer expanded clones, suggesting selection. With age, beta diversity per million T cells declined roughly linearly, significantly by 30 to 40.

Donors were systemically healthy Caucasian individuals from Russia aged roughly 6 to 100 years. For this clonotype: Its target is unknown. A much more abundant neighbour one base away suggests this may be a read error.

With a J-beta primer mix and a sample-barcoded 5' primer, a second PCR ran 7 to 11 cycles. Paired-end reads containing CDR3 totaled no fewer than 2.5 million for each sample. TCRdb fed the 5' RACE reads into MiXCR, producing one record per CDR3 protein. The sample holds more than 800,000 distinct CDR3 sequences, more than 25% seen once. Germline V gene data show CDR1 as DFQATT and CDR2 as SNEGSKA (reference sequence). This CDR3 region has 14 residues. Trimming stripped 4 bases from V and 2 bases from J, with 13 bases between. This rearrangement joins TRBV20-1 to TRBJ2-3; D not resolved. The sequencing sample was made of blood. The clonotype comes from a woman over 75 in good health. CDR3: CSATPRWATDTQYF. In DNA, the CDR3 is TGCAGTGCTACCCCCAGGTGGGCCACAGATACGCAGTATTTT.